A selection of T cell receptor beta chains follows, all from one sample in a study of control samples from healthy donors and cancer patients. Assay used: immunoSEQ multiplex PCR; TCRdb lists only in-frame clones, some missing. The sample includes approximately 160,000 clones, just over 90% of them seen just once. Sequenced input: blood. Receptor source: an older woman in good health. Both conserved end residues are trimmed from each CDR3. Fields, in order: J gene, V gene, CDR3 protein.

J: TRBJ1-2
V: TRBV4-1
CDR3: ASRTSGTGENYGYT

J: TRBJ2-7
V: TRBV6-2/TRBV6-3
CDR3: ASSYPPYEQY

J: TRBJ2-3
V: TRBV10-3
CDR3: ATRVGTATDTQY

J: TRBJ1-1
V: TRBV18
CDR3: ASSQGQNTEAF

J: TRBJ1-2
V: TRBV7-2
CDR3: ASSLGTVASYT

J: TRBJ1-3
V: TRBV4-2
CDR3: ASSQEETAGNTIY

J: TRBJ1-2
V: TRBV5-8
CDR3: ASSFPDGAYA

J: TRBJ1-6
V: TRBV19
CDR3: ASSVKTGSDSPLH

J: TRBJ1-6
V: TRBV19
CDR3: ASSDSPDSANSPLH

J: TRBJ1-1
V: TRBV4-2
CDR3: ASSQGQINTEAF

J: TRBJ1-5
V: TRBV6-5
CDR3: ASSRRGGDQPQH

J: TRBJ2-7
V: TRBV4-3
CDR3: ASSQGQTYEQY

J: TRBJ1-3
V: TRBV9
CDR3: ASSPRGGAPGNTIY

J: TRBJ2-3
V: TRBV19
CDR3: ASTMGQGWADTQY

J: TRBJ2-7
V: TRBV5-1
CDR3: ASSLGAYEQY

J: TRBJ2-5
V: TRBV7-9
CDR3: ASSPRTQVETQY

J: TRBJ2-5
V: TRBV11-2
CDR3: ASRGQAGETQY

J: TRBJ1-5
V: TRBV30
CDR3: AWSDGLSQPQH

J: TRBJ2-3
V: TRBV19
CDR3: ASRLTGTDTQY

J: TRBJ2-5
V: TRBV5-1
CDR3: ASSLAGGGEETQY

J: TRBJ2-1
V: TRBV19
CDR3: ASSIYSPRVVAGDNEQF

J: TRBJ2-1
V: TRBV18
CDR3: ASPKDGNYNEQF

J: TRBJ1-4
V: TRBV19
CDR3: ASSPQQGKVEKLF

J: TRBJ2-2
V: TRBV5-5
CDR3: ASSGSGTSKGNTGELF

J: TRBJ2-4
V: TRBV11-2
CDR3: ASSQDRLGQNIQY

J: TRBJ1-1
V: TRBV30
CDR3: AWSVRQGTEAF

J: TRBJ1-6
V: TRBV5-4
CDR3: ASSFGTDKNSPLH

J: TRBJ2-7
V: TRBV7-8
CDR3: ASSLGVISYEQY

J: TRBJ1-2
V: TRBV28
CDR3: ASSSQGFHYGYT

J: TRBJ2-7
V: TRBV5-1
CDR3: ASTWGGAGSYEQY

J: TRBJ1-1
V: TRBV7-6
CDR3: ASSKRDRGTEAF

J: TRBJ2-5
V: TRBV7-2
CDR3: ASSPPGLGGETQY

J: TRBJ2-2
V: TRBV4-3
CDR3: ASSHNENTGELF

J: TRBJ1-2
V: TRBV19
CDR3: ASLRSSTNYGYT

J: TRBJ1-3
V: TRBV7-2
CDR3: ASSLGAQGRNTIY

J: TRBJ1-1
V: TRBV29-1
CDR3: SVRLDGRMVEAF

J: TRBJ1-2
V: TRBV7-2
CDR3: ASSPTGYGYT

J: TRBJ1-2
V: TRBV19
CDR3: ASSFTDYGYT

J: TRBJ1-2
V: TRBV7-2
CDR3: ASSLADNYGYT

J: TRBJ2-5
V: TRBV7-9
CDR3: ASSFDGVTQY

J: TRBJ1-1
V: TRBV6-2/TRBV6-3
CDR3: ASSQEGGLNTEAF

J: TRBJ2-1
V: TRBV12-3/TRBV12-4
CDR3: ASGSPHEQF

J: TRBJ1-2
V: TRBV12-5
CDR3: ASGLSPTDNYGYT

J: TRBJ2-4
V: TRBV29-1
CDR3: SVEKGAKNIQY

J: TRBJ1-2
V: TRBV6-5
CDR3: ASAGQGRGYGYT

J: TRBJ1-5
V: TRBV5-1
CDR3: ASSFGQDQPQH

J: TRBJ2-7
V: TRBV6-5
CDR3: ASRIGGDAYEQY

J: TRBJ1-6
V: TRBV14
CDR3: ASSQDFPRRNSPLH

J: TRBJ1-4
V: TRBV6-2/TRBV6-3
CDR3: ASSYPPGQSNEKLF

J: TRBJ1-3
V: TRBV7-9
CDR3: ASSPREYTIY